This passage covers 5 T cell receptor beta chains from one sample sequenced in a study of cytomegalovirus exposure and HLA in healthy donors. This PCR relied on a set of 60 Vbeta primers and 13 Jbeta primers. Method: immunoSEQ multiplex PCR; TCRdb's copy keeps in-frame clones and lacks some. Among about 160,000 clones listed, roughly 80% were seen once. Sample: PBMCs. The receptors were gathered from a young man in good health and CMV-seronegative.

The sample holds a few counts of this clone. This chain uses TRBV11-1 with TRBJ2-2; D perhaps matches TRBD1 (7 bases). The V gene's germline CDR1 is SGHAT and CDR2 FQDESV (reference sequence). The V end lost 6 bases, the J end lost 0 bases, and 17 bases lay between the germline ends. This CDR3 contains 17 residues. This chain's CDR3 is CASRLRGTAPNTGELFF. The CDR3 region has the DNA TGTGCCAGCAGGTTACGGGGGACAGCCCCGAACACCGGGGAGCTGTTTTTT.

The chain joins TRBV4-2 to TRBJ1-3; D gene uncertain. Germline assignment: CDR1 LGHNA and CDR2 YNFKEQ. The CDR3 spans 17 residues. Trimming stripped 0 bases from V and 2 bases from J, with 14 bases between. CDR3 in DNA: TGTGCCAGCAGCCAAGATCCGGGGTTGGGCACTGGAAACACCATATATTTT. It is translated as CASSQDPGLGTGNTIYF.

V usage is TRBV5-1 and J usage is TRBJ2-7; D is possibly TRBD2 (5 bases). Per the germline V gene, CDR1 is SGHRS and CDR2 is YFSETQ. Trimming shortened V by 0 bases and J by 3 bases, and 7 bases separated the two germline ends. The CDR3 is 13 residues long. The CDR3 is CASSLAGYYEQYF. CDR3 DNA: TGCGCCAGCAGCTTGGCGGGGTACTACGAGCAGTACTTC.

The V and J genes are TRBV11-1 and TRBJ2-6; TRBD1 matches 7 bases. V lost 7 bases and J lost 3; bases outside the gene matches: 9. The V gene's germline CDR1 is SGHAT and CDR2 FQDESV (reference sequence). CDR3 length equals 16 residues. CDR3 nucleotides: TGTGCCAGCACCTCCCAGGGGGTTTTTGGGGCCAACGTCCTGACTTTC. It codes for CASTSQGVFGANVLTF.

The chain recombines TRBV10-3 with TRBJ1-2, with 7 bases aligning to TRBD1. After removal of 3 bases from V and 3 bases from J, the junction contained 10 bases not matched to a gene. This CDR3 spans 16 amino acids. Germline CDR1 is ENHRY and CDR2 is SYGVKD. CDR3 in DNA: TGTGCCATCAGTGACCTGACAGGGATAGTGGACTATGGCTACACCTTC. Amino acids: CAISDLTGIVDYGYTF.